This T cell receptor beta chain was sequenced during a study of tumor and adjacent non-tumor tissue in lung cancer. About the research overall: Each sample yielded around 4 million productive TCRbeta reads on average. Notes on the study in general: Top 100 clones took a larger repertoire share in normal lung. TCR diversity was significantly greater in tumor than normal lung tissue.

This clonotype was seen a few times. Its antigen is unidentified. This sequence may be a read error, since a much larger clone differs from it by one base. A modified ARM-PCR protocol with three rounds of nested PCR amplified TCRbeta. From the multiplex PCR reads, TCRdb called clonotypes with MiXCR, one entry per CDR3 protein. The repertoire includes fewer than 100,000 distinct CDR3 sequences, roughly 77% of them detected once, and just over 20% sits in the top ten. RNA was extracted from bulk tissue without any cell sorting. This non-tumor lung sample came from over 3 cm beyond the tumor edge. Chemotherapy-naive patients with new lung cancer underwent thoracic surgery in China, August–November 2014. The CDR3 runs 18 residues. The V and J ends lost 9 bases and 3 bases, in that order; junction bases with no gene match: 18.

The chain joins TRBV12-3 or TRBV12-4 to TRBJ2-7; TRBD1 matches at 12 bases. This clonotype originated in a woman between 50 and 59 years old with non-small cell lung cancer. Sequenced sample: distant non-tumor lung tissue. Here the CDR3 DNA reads TGTGCCAGAAGCCCCCCCAGTGGGACAGGGGGCCGATTCTACGAGCAGTACTTC. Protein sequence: CARSPPSGTGGRFYEQYF.